A selection of T cell receptor beta chains follows, all from one sample in a study of Graves' ophthalmopathy and Graves' hyperthyroidism. TCRdb independently ran MiXCR on the multiplex PCR reads; one entry per CDR3 protein. The sample records more than 1,000,000 distinct CDR3 sequences, about 38% being singletons. What was sequenced was peripheral blood or thyroid tissue (not recorded which). The receptors come from an adult man with Graves' hyperthyroidism. Both conserved end residues are part of each CDR3. D genes are given only for firm matches. Some rows have no size entry. The others give once, few or many, or a class for an expanded clone.

D: -; V: TRBV7-3; J: TRBJ1-3; size: -; CDR3: CASRDGTFSGNTIYF; DNA: TGTGCCAGCAGGGACGGGACCTTCTCTGGAAACACCATATATTTT
D: -; V: TRBV6-1; J: TRBJ1-5; size: -; CDR3: CASSYWLQPQHF; DNA: TGTGCCAGCAGTTACTGGCTTCAGCCCCAGCATTTT
D: TRBD1; V: TRBV28; J: TRBJ1-4; size: -; CDR3: CASSAIPGTGEEKLFF; DNA: TGTGCCAGCAGTGCTATACCCGGGACAGGGGAAGAAAAACTGTTTTTT
D: -; V: TRBV6-5; J: TRBJ1-1; size: -; CDR3: CASSYGRTNTEAFF; DNA: TGTGCCAGCAGTTATGGCAGAACTAACACTGAAGCTTTCTTT
D: -; V: TRBV7-2; J: TRBJ2-7; size: -; CDR3: CASSSRGSVLPYEQYF; DNA: TGTGCCAGCAGCTCCCGAGGGTCTGTCCTCCCCTACGAGCAGTACTTC
D: -; V: TRBV20-1; J: TRBJ1-6; size: many; CDR3: CSAFGGNTNSPLHF; DNA: TGCAGTGCTTTTGGAGGGAACACGAATTCACCCCTCCACTTT
D: TRBD1; V: TRBV29-1; J: TRBJ1-1; size: many; CDR3: CSVGQGRAEAFF; DNA: TGCAGCGTTGGACAGGGGAGGGCTGAAGCTTTCTTT
D: -; V: TRBV10-3; J: TRBJ1-1; size: -; CDR3: CAINVDTRKGEAFF; DNA: TGTGCCATCAACGTTGACACGCGGAAGGGTGAAGCTTTCTTT
D: -; V: TRBV12-3/TRBV12-4; J: TRBJ1-1; size: many; CDR3: CASRRITNTEAFF; DNA: TGTGCCAGCAGACGCATAACGAACACTGAAGCTTTCTTT
D: -; V: TRBV7-9; J: TRBJ2-7; size: -; CDR3: CASSWGDRGTDYEQYF; DNA: TGTGCCAGCAGCTGGGGGGACCGCGGGACTGACTACGAGCAGTACTTC
D: -; V: TRBV9; J: TRBJ1-6; size: -; CDR3: CASSAATGDSPLHF; DNA: TGTGCCAGCAGCGCCGCGACTGGGGATTCACCCCTCCACTTT
D: TRBD1; V: TRBV7-2; J: TRBJ1-4; size: many; CDR3: CASSLGQGINEKLFF; DNA: TGTGCCAGCAGCCTGGGACAGGGGATTAATGAAAAACTGTTTTTT
D: TRBD1; V: TRBV6-6; J: TRBJ1-5; size: -; CDR3: CASLDRALTQPQHF; DNA: TGTGCCAGCTTGGACAGGGCCTTAACTCAGCCCCAGCATTTT
D: -; V: TRBV19; J: TRBJ1-2; size: many; CDR3: CASSIEGLPINGYTF; DNA: TGTGCCAGTAGTATAGAGGGACTACCGATAAATGGCTACACCTTC
D: TRBD1; V: TRBV12-3/TRBV12-4; J: TRBJ2-7; size: -; CDR3: CASSLRQGLAEQYF; DNA: TGTGCCAGCAGTCTACGACAGGGTCTGGCCGAGCAGTACTTC
D: -; V: TRBV7-2; J: TRBJ1-4; size: many; CDR3: CASSLNLRPSEKLFF; DNA: TGTGCCAGCAGCTTAAATCTACGGCCGTCGGAAAAACTGTTTTTT
D: TRBD1; V: TRBV5-1; J: TRBJ2-7; size: few; CDR3: CASSYPSETGTVEQYF; DNA: TGTGCCAGCAGCTATCCCTCCGAGACAGGGACGGTCGAGCAGTACTTC
D: -; V: TRBV2; J: TRBJ2-7; size: many; CDR3: CASRLGRDYEQYF; DNA: TGTGCCAGCAGGCTCGGACGGGACTACGAGCAGTACTTC
D: -; V: TRBV7-2; J: TRBJ2-2; size: -; CDR3: CASSSTTLGGELFF; DNA: TGCGCCAGCAGCTCGACGACTCTAGGGGGGGAGCTGTTTTTT
D: TRBD1; V: TRBV25-1; J: TRBJ1-5; size: -; CDR3: CASRPGQVPWGPQHF; DNA: TGTGCCAGCAGGCCGGGACAGGTGCCTTGGGGGCCCCAGCATTTT
D: -; V: TRBV7-2; J: TRBJ2-5; size: -; CDR3: CASSTTGLSTSKTQYF; DNA: TGTGCCAGCAGTACAACAGGGTTATCTACTAGTAAGACCCAGTACTTC
D: -; V: TRBV7-9; J: TRBJ1-2; size: -; CDR3: CASIPMGGYTF; DNA: TGTGCCAGCATCCCGATGGGTGGCTACACCTTC
D: -; V: TRBV6-1; J: TRBJ2-2; size: -; CDR3: CASSGLPSGELFF; DNA: TGTGCCAGCAGTGGTTTGCCCTCCGGGGAGCTGTTTTTT
D: -; V: TRBV11-2; J: TRBJ2-5; size: -; CDR3: CASSFAQGVETQYF; DNA: TGTGCCAGCAGCTTCGCGCAGGGCGTGGAGACCCAGTACTTC
D: TRBD1; V: TRBV24-1; J: TRBJ2-7; size: once; CDR3: CATSDRGITGGASFCEQYF; DNA: TGTGCCACCAGTGACCGCGGGATAACAGGGGGCGCTTCGTTCTGCGAGCAGTACTTC
D: TRBD1; V: TRBV7-3; J: TRBJ2-2; size: -; CDR3: CASSLKGQRTNTGELFF; DNA: TGTGCCAGCAGCCTAAAGGGACAGCGGACGAACACCGGGGAGCTGTTTTTT
D: -; V: TRBV7-9; J: TRBJ1-3; size: -; CDR3: CASSIGTAASGNTIYF; DNA: TGTGCCAGCAGCATCGGGACGGCGGCATCTGGAAACACCATATATTTT
D: TRBD1; V: TRBV15; J: TRBJ1-1; size: -; CDR3: CATRGRGFEAFF; DNA: TGTGCCACCAGAGGCAGGGGGTTTGAAGCTTTCTTT
D: TRBD1; V: TRBV2; J: TRBJ1-1; size: -; CDR3: CASSVNRGLTEAFF; DNA: TGTGCCAGCAGTGTTAACAGGGGGCTGACTGAAGCTTTCTTT
D: TRBD2; V: TRBV24-1; J: TRBJ2-2; size: -; CDR3: CATSDRGGLAGELFF; DNA: TGTGCCACCAGTGATCGGGGAGGGCTAGCCGGGGAGCTGTTTTTT
D: -; V: TRBV7-2; J: TRBJ2-6; size: many; CDR3: CAISSGANVLTF; DNA: TGTGCCATCAGTTCTGGGGCCAACGTCCTGACTTTC
D: TRBD2; V: TRBV10-3; J: TRBJ2-3; size: many; CDR3: CAIQPGLGTDTQYF; DNA: TGTGCCATACAACCGGGACTAGGAACAGATACGCAGTATTTT
D: -; V: TRBV19; J: TRBJ1-1; size: many; CDR3: CASSIDVWGKPTEAFF; DNA: TGTGCCAGTAGTATAGATGTGTGGGGGAAACCCACTGAAGCTTTCTTT
D: TRBD1; V: TRBV12-3/TRBV12-4; J: TRBJ1-5; size: -; CDR3: CASSPHETGTGRSNQPQHF; DNA: TGTGCCAGCAGCCCCCACGAGACAGGGACGGGCAGGAGCAATCAGCCCCAGCATTTT
D: -; V: TRBV6-1; J: TRBJ2-5; size: few; CDR3: CASRGVDTPRETQYF; DNA: TGTGCCAGCAGAGGGGTAGATACCCCGAGGGAGACCCAGTACTTC
D: TRBD1; V: TRBV7-8; J: TRBJ1-5; size: many; CDR3: CASSSRDRVNQPQHF; DNA: TGTGCCAGCAGCTCCCGGGACAGGGTTAATCAGCCCCAGCATTTT
D: -; V: TRBV24-1; J: TRBJ1-5; size: many; CDR3: CATSEQGGQPQHF; DNA: TGTGCCACCAGTGAACAGGGCGGTCAGCCCCAGCATTTT
D: TRBD1; V: TRBV7-2; J: TRBJ2-7; size: many; CDR3: CASSLGLFRGKTYEQYF; DNA: TGTGCCAGCAGCTTAGGCCTATTCAGGGGGAAAACCTACGAGCAGTACTTC
D: TRBD1; V: TRBV29-1; J: TRBJ2-5; size: -; CDR3: CSVPAQGQGVETQYF; DNA: TGCAGCGTCCCGGCCCAGGGACAGGGGGTCGAGACCCAGTACTTC
D: TRBD2; V: TRBV20-1; J: TRBJ2-7; size: -; CDR3: CSVLLAGGYEQYF; DNA: TGCAGTGTCTTACTAGCGGGAGGATACGAGCAGTACTTC
D: TRBD1; V: TRBV24-1; J: TRBJ1-1; size: many; CDR3: CATRGQPNTEAFF; DNA: TGTGCCACCAGGGGACAGCCGAACACTGAAGCTTTCTTT
D: -; V: TRBV6-1; J: TRBJ2-2; size: few; CDR3: CASSPSSRVLDTGELFF; DNA: TGTGCCAGCAGTCCGAGCAGTAGGGTTTTGGACACCGGGGAGCTGTTTTTT
D: TRBD1; V: TRBV10-3; J: TRBJ1-5; size: -; CDR3: CAINDDRQGYEQPQHF; DNA: TGTGCCATCAACGACGACCGACAGGGCTACGAGCAGCCCCAGCATTTT
D: -; V: TRBV6-6; J: TRBJ1-4; size: few; CDR3: CASSRRPDATNEELFF; DNA: TGTGCCAGCAGTCGGCGCCCCGATGCAACTAATGAAGAACTGTTTTTT
D: -; V: TRBV25-1; J: TRBJ1-5; size: many; CDR3: CASSPWRRASNQPQHF; DNA: TGTGCCAGCAGTCCTTGGCGGCGGGCGAGCAATCAGCCCCAGCATTTT
D: TRBD1; V: TRBV6-5; J: TRBJ1-2; size: -; CDR3: CASSNRDRTSMMGGYTF; DNA: TGTGCCAGCAGTAACCGGGACAGAACTTCTATGATGGGCGGCTACACCTTC
D: -; V: TRBV5-4; J: TRBJ2-5; size: many; CDR3: CASSLNLVTQYF; DNA: TGTGCCAGCAGCCTAAACCTAGTGACCCAGTACTTC
D: -; V: TRBV2; J: TRBJ1-2; size: many; CDR3: CASSEAGGRYGYTF; DNA: TGTGCCAGCAGTGAAGCTGGGGGGCGCTATGGCTACACCTTC
D: -; V: TRBV29-1; J: TRBJ1-4; size: -; CDR3: CSVDAGGNTGNEKLFF; DNA: TGCAGCGTTGATGCGGGAGGTAACACCGGTAATGAAAAACTGTTTTTT
D: -; V: TRBV29-1; J: TRBJ1-1; size: -; CDR3: CRRMNTEAFF; DNA: TGCAGAAGGATGAACACTGAAGCTTTCTTT
D: TRBD1; V: TRBV28; J: TRBJ1-3; size: -; CDR3: CAIGSGQGNTIYF; DNA: TGTGCCATCGGGTCGGGACAGGGAAACACCATATATTTT
D: TRBD1; V: TRBV6-2/TRBV6-3; J: TRBJ1-5; size: many; CDR3: CASSYVDRYSNQPQHF; DNA: TGTGCCAGCAGTTACGTGGACAGGTATAGCAATCAGCCCCAGCATTTT
D: -; V: TRBV9; J: TRBJ2-5; size: -; CDR3: CASSRGFPEETQYF; DNA: TGTGCCAGCAGCCGAGGATTCCCAGAAGAGACCCAGTACTTC